The 21 T cell receptor beta chains given below trace back to one sample, sequenced in a study of cytomegalovirus exposure and HLA in healthy donors. The PCR was carried out with 60 Vbeta primers and 13 Jbeta primers. Some clones are missing from TCRdb's copy, which holds only in-frame ones; the method was immunoSEQ multiplex PCR. The sample lists more than 150,000 clones, around three quarters seen once, with under 2.5% in the top ten. The sample comprised PBMCs. The receptors originated from a woman under 40 in good health and CMV-seropositive.

The chain couples TRBV19 to TRBJ2-7; 9 bases map to TRBD2. There are 15 residues in the CDR3. CDR1 and CDR2 from the germline V gene are LNHDA and SQIVND (reference sequence). V shed 6 bases and J 5 bases; nucleotides not matched to a gene: 11. This CDR3 reads CASRTGTSRADEQYF. CDR3 DNA sequence: TGTGCCAGTAGAACCGGGACTAGCAGGGCCGACGAGCAGTACTTC.

The rearrangement links TRBV6-5 to TRBJ2-3; 7 nucleotides agree with TRBD1. Trimming took 6 bases from V and 0 from J; bases not matched to a gene: 6. The germline V gene has CDR1 MNHEY and CDR2 SVGAGI. The CDR3 spans 15 residues. CDR3 protein: CASRPGQSSTDTQYF. The DNA for the CDR3 is TGTGCCAGCAGACCGGGACAGTCTAGCACAGATACGCAGTATTTT.

The chain links TRBV11-2 to TRBJ2-5, with 12 bases matching TRBD1. The DNA end favors TRBJ2-7, so the J call may be wrong. CDR3 length: 15 amino acids. Germline loops: CDR1 SGHAT, CDR2 FQNNGV. The CDR3 reads CASSLVGQGASEQYF. The CDR3, as DNA: TGTGCCAGCAGCTTAGTGGGACAGGGGGCCAGCGAGCAGTACTTC.

The rearrangement links TRBV28 to TRBJ2-2; possibly TRBD1 for D (6 bases). V gave up 7 bases and J gave up 1 base, with 16 bases separating them. Germline V gene data show CDR1 as MDHEN and CDR2 as SYDVKM. The CDR3 loop spans 16 amino acids. CDR3 region: CASNQRQAGNTGELFF. For the CDR3, the DNA is TGTGCCAGCAATCAAAGACAGGCTGGGAACACCGGGGAGCTGTTTTTT.

J is TRBJ2-1 and V is TRBV10-2, with D perhaps matching TRBD1 (6 bases). The germline V gene encodes CDR1 WSHSY and CDR2 SAAADI. The V end lost 5 bases, the J end lost 5 bases, and 22 bases lay between the germline ends. The CDR3 totals 17 residues. CDR3: CASSPWSGGQNNNEQFF. The CDR3 DNA sequence: TGCGCCAGCAGTCCCTGGAGTGGAGGACAGAACAACAATGAGCAGTTCTTC.

The genes are TRBV9 and TRBJ2-7; D is perhaps TRBD2 (5 bases). Trimming left V 7 bases short and J 4 bases short, with 18 bases between. The CDR3 spans 14 residues. Germline CDR1 SGDLS, CDR2 YYNGEE. The CDR3 region has the DNA TGTGCCAGCTCACCGGCGGGCGGCCCTTACGAGCAGTACTTC. Translation gives CASSPAGGPYEQYF.

This chain joins TRBV4-2 and TRBJ2-7; 9 nucleotides line up with TRBD2. The J segment lost 1 base and the V segment lost 0 bases, leaving 7 bases of the junction unmatched. The CDR3 runs 17 residues. Per germline, CDR1 LGHNA and CDR2 YNFKEQ. This chain's CDR3 is CASSQERGGGVSYEQYF. CDR3 nucleotide sequence: TGTGCCAGCAGCCAAGAGCGTGGCGGGGGGGTATCCTACGAGCAGTACTTC.

The chain combines TRBV7-9 with TRBJ1-4; possibly TRBD1 for D (6 bases). The germline V gene has CDR1 SEHNR and CDR2 FQNEAQ (reference sequence). The V end was cut by 5 bases, the J end by 3 bases, with 13 bases between. The CDR3 has 15 residues. The CDR3 DNA sequence: TGTGCCAGCAGCACCCGGGGGGCTCCTAATGAAAAACTGTTTTTT. This translates into CASSTRGAPNEKLFF. Full variable domain (missing parts from reference TRBV7-9 and TRBJ1-4): DTGVSQNPRHKITKRGQNVTFRCDPISEHNRLYWYRQTLGQGPEFLTYFQNEAQLEKSRLLSDRFSAERPKGSFSTLEIQRTEQGDSAMYLCASSTRGAPNEKLFFGSGTQLSVL.

This clone was counted a few times. The gene calls are TRBV9 and TRBJ1-2; TRBD1 is a possible D gene (5 bases). V shed 4 bases and J shed 6 bases, with 10 bases lying between them. Germline values: CDR1 SGDLS, CDR2 YYNGEE. The CDR3 is 12 residues long. CDR3 DNA: TGTGCCAGCAGCATAGTAGGGGATGGCTACACCTTC. This sequence encodes CASSIVGDGYTF.

The rearrangement joins TRBV7-2 to TRBJ2-3; D call uncertain. Germline V gene sequence: CDR1 SGHTA, CDR2 FQGNSA. V shed 3 bases and J shed 2 bases, with 3 bases lying between them. The CDR3 covers 12 residues. As DNA, the CDR3 is TGTGCCAGCAGCTTCAACACAGATACGCAGTATTTT. Amino acid sequence: CASSFNTDTQYF. The full variable domain, its missing parts supplied by reference TRBV7-2 and TRBJ2-3, is GAGVSQSPSNKVTEKGKDVELRCDPISGHTALYWYRQSLGQGLEFLIYFQGNSAPDKSGLPSDRFSAERTGGSVSTLTIQRTQQEDSAVYLCASSFNTDTQYFGPGTRLTVL.

J is TRBJ2-5 and V is TRBV6-1; TRBD2 agrees at 12 bases. Judging by the DNA end, TRBJ2-7 fits better; the J call may be wrong. The length of the CDR3 is 14 residues. Germline CDR1 MNHNS, CDR2 SASEGT. CDR3 residues: CASLAGGLVYEQYF. The CDR3, as DNA: TGTGCCAGTCTAGCGGGGGGGCTTGTCTACGAGCAGTACTTC.

This clone was seen only once. The V gene is TRBV6-1, the J gene TRBJ1-2, with a weak D call TRBD1 (5 bases). Per germline, CDR1 MNHNS and CDR2 SASEGT. V was clipped by 6 bases and J by 4 bases, with 9 bases between them. The CDR3 has 12 amino acids. The CDR3 spells CASRGAVYGYTF. The CDR3 coding sequence is TGTGCCAGCAGAGGGGCCGTCTATGGCTACACCTTC.

This sequence joins TRBV5-5 and TRBJ1-1; D not certain. This CDR3 has 14 residues. Germline V lookup: CDR1 SGHKS, CDR2 YYEKEE (reference sequence). The germline V and J ends were trimmed by 4 bases and 0 bases, with 10 bases remaining between them. CDR3 bases: TGTGCCAGCAGCCTGTTACAGTTGAACACTGAAGCTTTCTTT. Encoded protein: CASSLLQLNTEAFF.

The rearrangement links TRBV4-1 to TRBJ1-2, with D tentatively TRBD1 (6 bases). This CDR3 is built from 15 residues. Per the germline V gene, CDR1 is MGHRA and CDR2 is YSYEKL. The V end lost 3 bases, the J end lost 4 bases, and 15 bases lay between the germline ends. The CDR3 here is CASSQLAGTTYGYTF. CDR3 DNA sequence: TGCGCCAGCAGCCAGCTCGCCGGGACAACCTATGGCTACACCTTC.

The chain employs TRBV6-1 and TRBJ1-2, with unresolved D. The CDR3 loop spans 13 amino acids. V was pared by 10 bases and J by 2 bases, with 14 bases between. The V gene's germline CDR1 is MNHNS and CDR2 SASEGT. The DNA for the CDR3 is TGTGCCACCCACACCGCGGGGAACTATGGCTACACCTTC. Its protein product is CATHTAGNYGYTF.

The CDR3 reads CASSRGLLQGRIPEAFF. The CDR3 bases are TGCGCCAGCAGCCGGGGGTTGTTACAGGGGAGAATTCCCGAAGCTTTCTTT. The rearrangement uses TRBV5-1 and TRBJ1-1; 7 nucleotides agree with TRBD1. Germline V gene sequence: CDR1 SGHRS, CDR2 YFSETQ. V trimming: 4 bases; J trimming: 8 bases; junction bases outside the gene matches: 20. The CDR3 length is 17 residues.

This clone turned up a few times. The rearrangement links TRBV7-2 to TRBJ2-2; D call uncertain. The V and J ends lost 3 bases and 5 bases respectively, with 10 bases between them. The germline CDR1 and CDR2 sequences are SGHTA and FQGNSA. The CDR3 length is 14 residues. The CDR3 is CASSLSQLTGELFF. The DNA for the CDR3 is TGTGCCAGCAGCTTGAGTCAACTTACCGGGGAGCTGTTTTTT.

The chain employs TRBV28 and TRBJ2-1; D is unclear. CDR3 length: 11 residues. V was cut by 3 bases and J by 10 bases, with 7 bases left in between. Germline lookup yields CDR1 MDHEN and CDR2 SYDVKM. CDR3 DNA sequence: TGTGCCAGCAGTTTGGGCCGGGAGCAGTTCTTC. Residues: CASSLGREQFF.

V usage is TRBV28 and J usage is TRBJ2-7, with 8 bases lining up with TRBD1. The CDR3 has 15 amino acids. The V gene's germline CDR1 is MDHEN and CDR2 SYDVKM. The J segment lost 1 base and the V segment lost 5 bases, leaving 7 bases of the junction unmatched. The CDR3 DNA sequence: TGTGCCAGCAGTCCCCGGACAGGGATTTCCTACGAGCAGTACTTC. Encoded protein: CASSPRTGISYEQYF. Complete variable domain (other parts from reference TRBV28 and TRBJ2-7): DVKVTQSSRYLVKRTGEKVFLECVQDMDHENMFWYRQDPGLGLRLIYFSYDVKMKEKGDIPEGYSVSREKKERFSLILESASTNQTSMYLCASSPRTGISYEQYFGPGTRLTVT.

V usage is TRBV7-2 and J usage is TRBJ1-6, with D possibly TRBD1 on 6 matching bases. This CDR3 comprises 14 residues. CDR1 and CDR2 (germline): SGHTA, FQGNSA. The V gene lost 5 bases and the J gene lost 10 bases, with 15 bases spanning the gap. As DNA, the CDR3 is TGTGCCAGCAGCCCACAGGGTCAGTGGTCACCCCTCCACTTT. Encoded protein: CASSPQGQWSPLHF.

A remark on this clone: Different DNA sequences within this sample yield the same CDR3. J is TRBJ1-1 and V is TRBV5-1; D not certain. Trimming cost V 0 bases and J 2 bases, with 5 bases left between them. Looked up from germline, CDR1 is SGHRS and CDR2 is YFSETQ. The length of the CDR3 is 13 residues. The CDR3 loop reads CASSLVANTEAFF. The DNA for the CDR3 is TGCGCCAGCAGCTTGGTAGCCAACACTGAAGCTTTCTTT.